This T cell receptor (beta chain) was obtained from a study of blood T cell repertoires in COVID-19 (dated by TCRdb to the early 2020s). Some background on the complete study: Samples covering the acute and convalescent phases of COVID-19 were provided by collaborators in the United States, Italy and Spain. The prospective study material was composed of cDNA or gDNA derived from T cells, B-cell-depleted T cells, or PBMCs. The dataset comprised deeply sampled blood TCRbeta repertoires from subjects exposed to, actively infected with, or recovered from COVID-19. A freely available public database, intended as a resource for researchers studying the immune response to SARS-CoV-2, is where the repertoires were released. Samples came from the ongoing ImmuneRACE study (first 160 participants) plus 1,254 subjects from 6 global collaborators. Sample metadata almost always included a de-identified subject ID, COVID-19 status, age in years and sex. Where available, HLA class I and class II types were obtained from metadata supplied by the sample provider rather than from assay-based typing.

Beyond this particular receptor, the publication reports: How much clinical and demographic metadata was included differed by source and by participant, and the metadata was provided uncurated.

The collaborating institutions used their own protocols to collect whole blood in K2EDTA tubes. Collaborator samples were shipped for TCRbeta analysis as frozen whole blood, isolated PBMCs, or DNA extracted from either sample type. The immunoSEQ Assay, a bias-controlled multiplex PCR, was used to amplify TCRbeta CDR3 regions from genomic DNA. The authors processed their data as follows. The number of nucleated cells in each sample was estimated from the amplification of reference gene primers within the assay. Sequence reads were collapsed and filtered to measure the absolute abundance of every unique TCRbeta CDR3 rearrangement. For each sample, productive Simpson clonality was calculated as the square root of Simpson's diversity index over productive rearrangements. Held by TCRdb, this immuneACCESS table contains in-frame sequences only and omits some clones. Under half of the omission traces to an unresolved V gene where checked; the cause of the rest is unknown. V and J calls and clone size come straight from that table; D and trimming were deduced from the DNA. The sample has some 150,000 clones on record, around nine tenths of them singletons. Of the sample, more than 6.5% is held by the ten largest clones.

On this clone: The antigen it binds to is not known. Per-nucleotide qualities are absent, and no much larger clonotype sits a single base away.

The source is a woman aged 50 to 60 with active or convalescent COVID-19. The material sequenced was peripheral blood.

In nucleotide form, the sequence is TGCGCCAGCAGCACAAGCGGACAGGGGGTCTCTAACTATGGCTACACCTTC. Its translation reads: CASSTSGQGVSNYGYTF. Rearrangement joined TRBV5-1 to TRBJ1-2, and 10 junctional nucleotides match TRBD1. CDR1 and CDR2 are drawn from the germline V gene: SGHRS, YFSETQ. Reading from cysteine to phenylalanine, the CDR3 counts 17 amino acids. This entry keeps only the CDR3 DNA: 51 bases, framed from base 1. The junction shows trimming of 4 bases on V and 0 bases on J, and the gene matches do not reach 9 bases of it.